The 9 T cell receptor beta chains listed next were all sequenced from one sample in a study of identical twins. TCRdb processed the 5' RACE reads anew with MiXCR; each CDR3 protein has one entry. The sample lists about 900,000 distinct CDR3 sequences; around an eighth were seen once. This sample was also put to use in a study of yellow fever vaccine responses in identical twins.

The sequencing input was PBMCs. The receptors were sampled from a woman aged 18 to 35 in good health.

This clonotype was seen only a few times. The chain recombines TRBV9 with TRBJ1-3, with a tentative D call TRBD1 (5 bases). This CDR3 region has 18 residues. With 0 bases removed from V and 0 bases from J, the gap between germline ends came to 16 bases. Germline V CDR1 and CDR2: SGDLS, YYNGEE. Written as DNA, the CDR3 is TGTGCCAGCAGCGTAGAAGCCTGGGGGGACCACTCTGGAAACACCATATATTTT. It yields the protein CASSVEAWGDHSGNTIYF. The variable domain in full, completed from reference TRBV9 and TRBJ1-3, reads DSGVTQTPKHLITATGQRVTLRCSPRSGDLSVYWYQQSLDQGLQFLIQYYNGEERAKGNILERFSAQQFPDLHSELNLSSLELGDSALYFCASSVEAWGDHSGNTIYFGEGSWLTVV.

The chain has TRBV3-1 and TRBJ2-3; possible D gene TRBD2, 5 bases. The CDR3 runs 12 residues. Germline assignment: CDR1 LGHDT and CDR2 YNNKEL (reference sequence). V lost 4 bases and J lost 4, with 6 bases in between. CDR3 nucleotide sequence: TGTGCCAGCAGCCGGGAGTCAGATACGCAGTATTTT. The encoded protein is CASSRESDTQYF.

This clonotype has more than one count but fewer than ten. The chain uses TRBV20-1 and TRBJ2-3, with TRBD2 matching over 7 bases. This CDR3 is 15 amino acids long. The V gene end was trimmed by 6 bases and the J gene end by 3 bases; junction bases not matched to a gene: 12. CDR1 is DFQATT and CDR2 is SNEGSKA in the germline V gene (reference sequence). This CDR3 reads CSASLSGGRTDTQYF. As DNA, the CDR3 is TGCAGTGCCAGCCTATCGGGGGGAAGGACAGATACGCAGTATTTT.

This chain links TRBV6-1 with TRBJ2-3, with 12 bases matching TRBD2. CDR3 length: 20 residues. J gave up 0 bases and V 4 bases, and 14 bases lay outside the gene matches. Germline V CDR1 and CDR2: MNHNS, SASEGT. The CDR3 bases are TGTGCCAGCAGTGGAATTCTGGGTCTAGCGGGAGGGCCTAGCACAGATACGCAGTATTTT. Protein product: CASSGILGLAGGPSTDTQYF.

Only a few counts were recorded for this clonotype. The chain links TRBV13 to TRBJ2-1; D possibly corresponds to TRBD1 (6 bases). V lost 5 bases and J lost 8, with 22 bases in between. CDR1 and CDR2 from the germline V gene are PRHDT and FYEKMQ (reference sequence). The CDR3 is 16 residues long. CDR3 DNA: TGTGCCAGCAGCCATGAGGGGTACAGGGCGCAGGATGAGCAGTTCTTC. Residues: CASSHEGYRAQDEQFF.

In this sample, this clonotype turned up a few times. The chain's CDR3 is CASSQEFYQPQHF. The DNA for the CDR3 is TGTGCCAGCAGCCAAGAATTTTATCAGCCCCAGCATTTT. The chain couples TRBV3-1 to TRBJ1-5; no reliable D call. This CDR3 comprises 13 residues. CDR1 and CDR2 from the germline V gene are LGHDT and YNNKEL (reference sequence). Deletions cut 0 bases from V and 5 bases from J, with 5 bases between.

This clonotype was seen a single time. The gene calls are TRBV12-2 and TRBJ2-2; the table's D gene call, TRBD1, was not cross checked with the DNA. TRBV12-2 is termed a pseudogene. The CDR3 contains 16 residues. CDR3 amino acids: CASRLAPRWGAGELFF. The CDR3 nucleotides are TGTGCAAGTCGCTTAGCGCCCAGGTGGGGGGCCGGGGAGCTGTTTTTT.

The rearrangement uses TRBV6-5 and TRBJ2-1; 8 positions agree with TRBD2. CDR3 length equals 11 residues. Germline CDR1 MNHEY, CDR2 SVGAGI. V lost 3 bases, J lost 15 bases, and 4 bases stayed unmatched. The DNA of the CDR3 is TGTGCCAGCAGTTATTCCGGACTAGCGTTCTTC. Encoded protein: CASSYSGLAFF.

This clonotype was seen many times. The V gene is TRBV5-1, the J gene TRBJ1-2; D gene uncertain. Trimming removed 1 base at V and 0 bases at J, with 4 bases between. CDR3 length: 13 amino acids. Germline loops: CDR1 SGHRS, CDR2 YFSETQ. The CDR3 spells CASSLSTNYGYTF. The CDR3, as DNA: TGCGCCAGCAGCTTGTCGACTAACTATGGCTACACCTTC.